This TCR beta chain was identified in a study of blood T cell repertoires in COVID-19 (dated by TCRdb to 2020 to 2022). Study-wide context: Collaborator samples came from the United States, Italy and Spain and covered acute and convalescent phases of COVID-19. The prospective study material was composed of cDNA or gDNA derived from T cells, B-cell-depleted T cells, or PBMCs. The dataset comprised deeply sampled blood TCRbeta repertoires from subjects exposed to, actively infected with, or recovered from COVID-19. The repertoires were released in a freely available public database meant as a resource for research on the immune response to SARS-CoV-2. The samples were drawn from two sources: the first 160 participants of the ongoing ImmuneRACE study, and 1,200 or so subjects contributed by 6 global collaborators. Nearly every sample came with metadata listing a de-identified subject ID, COVID-19 status, age in years and sex. HLA class I and class II types, where available, came from metadata supplied by the sample provider rather than from assay-based typing. General study outcomes and caveats: The quantity of clinical and demographic metadata differed by source and by participant and was supplied without curation.

Each collaborating institution followed its own protocols to collect whole blood in K2EDTA tubes. Collaborator samples were shipped for TCRbeta analysis as frozen whole blood, isolated PBMCs, or DNA extracted from either sample type. This clone has only a few counts. It has no known antigen specificity. Base qualities are not recorded, but no much larger clone differs from it by a single base. TCRbeta CDR3 regions were amplified from genomic DNA using the immunoSEQ Assay, a bias-controlled multiplex PCR. Per the authors' processing: Within the assay, amplification of reference gene primers was used to estimate how many nucleated cells each sample contained. To quantify the absolute abundance of each unique TCRbeta CDR3 rearrangement, sequence reads were collapsed and filtered. For each sample, productive Simpson clonality was calculated by taking the square root of Simpson's diversity index across productive rearrangements. The immuneACCESS repertoire file appears here via TCRdb, limited to in-frame rearrangements. These files lack a portion of the clones; in checked studies, under half of the deficit traces to unresolved V genes, and the cause of the others is not known. That table supplies the V and J calls and clone size; D and trimming were determined from the DNA. In all, the sample holds about 90,000 clones, and 76% of those were seen once. The ten top clones hold about 7% of the sample.

The sequenced sample consisted of peripheral blood. The receptor's source is a man in his 70s with acute or convalescent COVID-19.

The base sequence is TGTGCCAGCAGCCAAGATCGGGGCTCTGGAAACACCATATATTTT. This sequence encodes CASSQDRGSGNTIYF. The chain is encoded by TRBV4-2 joined to TRBJ1-3, with no confident D gene call. V is pared back by 0 bases and J by 0 bases, with 6 bases lying between the germline termini. The germline V gene provides CDR1 LGHNA and CDR2 YNFKEQ. Including the terminal cysteine and phenylalanine, the CDR3 comprises 15 residues. The sequence is cut down to CDR3 DNA, 45 bases in frame from base 1.